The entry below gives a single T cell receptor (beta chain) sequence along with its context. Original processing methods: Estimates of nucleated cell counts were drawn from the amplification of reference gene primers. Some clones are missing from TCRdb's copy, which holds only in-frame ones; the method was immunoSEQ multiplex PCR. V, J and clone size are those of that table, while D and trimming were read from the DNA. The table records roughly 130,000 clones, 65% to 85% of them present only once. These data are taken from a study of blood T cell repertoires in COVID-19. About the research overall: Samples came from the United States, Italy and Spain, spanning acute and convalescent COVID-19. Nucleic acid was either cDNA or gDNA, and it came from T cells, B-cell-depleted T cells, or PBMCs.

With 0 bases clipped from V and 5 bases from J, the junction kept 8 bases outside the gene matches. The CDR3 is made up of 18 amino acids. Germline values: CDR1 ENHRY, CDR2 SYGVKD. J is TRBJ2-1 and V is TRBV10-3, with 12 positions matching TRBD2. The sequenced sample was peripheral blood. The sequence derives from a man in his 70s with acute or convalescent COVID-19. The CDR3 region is CAISESTRLAGANNEQFF. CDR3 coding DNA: TGTGCCATCAGTGAGTCGACGCGACTAGCGGGGGCCAACAATGAGCAGTTCTTC.